This TCR beta chain came from a study of blood T cell repertoires in COVID-19. The overall study: T cells, B-cell-depleted T cells, or PBMCs supplied cDNA or gDNA.

Clones were sequenced by immunoSEQ multiplex PCR, and TCRdb holds only the in-frame ones, with some missing. The sample lists around 50,000 clones; about 92% were seen once. Trimming removed 3 bases from V and 6 bases from J; junction bases left unmatched: 6. Per germline, CDR1 SGHTA and CDR2 FQGNSA. This CDR3 comprises 15 residues. The V call is TRBV7-2, the J call TRBJ1-5; 9 positions match TRBD1. The sample taken for sequencing was peripheral blood. This TCR derives from a man aged 65 to 85 with active COVID-19. CDR3 in amino acids: CASSLWDRAPQPQHF. In DNA form, the CDR3 reads TGTGCCAGCAGCTTGTGGGACAGGGCGCCTCAGCCCCAGCATTTT.